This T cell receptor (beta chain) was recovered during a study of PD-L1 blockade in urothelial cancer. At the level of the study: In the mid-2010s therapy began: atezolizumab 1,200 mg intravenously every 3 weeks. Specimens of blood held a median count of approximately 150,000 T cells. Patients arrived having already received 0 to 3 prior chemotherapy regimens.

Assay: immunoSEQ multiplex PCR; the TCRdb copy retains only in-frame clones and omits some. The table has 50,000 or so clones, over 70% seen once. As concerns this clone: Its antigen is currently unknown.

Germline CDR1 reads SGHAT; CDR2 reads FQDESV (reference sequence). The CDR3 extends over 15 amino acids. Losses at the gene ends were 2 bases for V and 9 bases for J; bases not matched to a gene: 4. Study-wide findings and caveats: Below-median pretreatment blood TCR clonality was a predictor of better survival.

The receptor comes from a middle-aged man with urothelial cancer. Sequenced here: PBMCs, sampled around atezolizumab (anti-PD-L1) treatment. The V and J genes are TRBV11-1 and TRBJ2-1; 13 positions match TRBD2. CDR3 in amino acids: CASSLTSGRAFEQFF. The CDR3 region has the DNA TGTGCCAGCAGCTTAACTAGCGGGAGGGCATTTGAGCAGTTCTTC.